Listed below are T cell receptor beta chains from one sample, sequenced in a study of blood T cell repertoires in COVID-19. Assay: immunoSEQ multiplex PCR; the TCRdb copy retains only in-frame clones and omits some. This sample yields 200,000 to 300,000 clones, of which 75% to 85% are seen a single time; 2% to 2.5% belongs to the top ten. The sample consisted of peripheral blood. These receptors were collected from a man between 40 and 49 years old who had recovered from COVID-19. CDR3s include the opening cysteine and the closing phenylalanine or tryptophan.

CDR3 length | J gene | V gene | CDR3 protein
18 | TRBJ2-2 | TRBV4-3 | CASSQELAYRGTTGELFF
16 | TRBJ2-7 | TRBV7-9 | CASSSGQGLGTYEQYF
15 | TRBJ2-7 | TRBV9 | CASSLDSWRESEQYF
16 | TRBJ2-4 | TRBV7-8 | CASSASRDFAKNIQYF
16 | TRBJ2-3 | TRBV2 | CASSPSLAGSTDTQYF
17 | TRBJ2-6 | TRBV12-1 | CASSSGTSESGANVLTF
14 | TRBJ2-3 | TRBV9 | CASSVATVTDTQYF
17 | TRBJ2-5 | TRBV19 | CASSIREDRGRAETQYF
16 | TRBJ2-1 | TRBV13 | CASSLVAGGPPNEQFF
12 | TRBJ1-6 | TRBV6-2/TRBV6-3 | CASTPGNSPLHF
15 | TRBJ2-5 | TRBV30 | CAWSTPGQGQETQYF
13 | TRBJ1-5 | TRBV12-3/TRBV12-4 | CASSLLVDQPQHF
15 | TRBJ2-3 | TRBV3-1/TRBV3-2 | CASSPLVGVHNTQYF
12 | TRBJ1-2 | TRBV7-9 | CASSFPGQGFVF
14 | TRBJ1-6 | TRBV6-5 | CASRSPTYNSPLHF